This T cell receptor beta chain appears in the sequencing data of a study of blood T cells in healthy people across ages. Through a sample-barcoded 5' primer and a J-beta primer mix, a second PCR was run for roughly 6 to 11 cycles. TCRdb re-called the 5' RACE reads with MiXCR, one entry per CDR3 protein. Of about 1.8 million distinct CDR3 sequences in the sample, just under 50% were seen once. Trimming stripped 0 bases from V and 6 bases from J, with 7 bases between. CDR3 size: 13 residues. From germline, CDR1 is SGHRS and CDR2 YFSETQ. The sequence was collected from a woman aged 40 to 49 in good health. J is TRBJ2-1 and V is TRBV5-1, with a tentative D call TRBD2 (5 bases). The sequenced sample consisted of blood. The CDR3 protein is CASSLELVNEQFF. The CDR3 coding sequence is TGCGCCAGCAGCTTGGAACTAGTCAATGAGCAGTTCTTC.